One and the same sample provided the 30 T cell receptor beta chains below, sequenced in a study of blood T cell repertoires in COVID-19. Only in-frame clones appear in the TCRdb table, and some are missing; sequencing was by immunoSEQ multiplex PCR. In the table there are fewer than 300,000 clones, around 87% of which are singletons. The sequencing sample was made of peripheral blood. These receptors all come from a woman aged 40 to 50 who had recovered from COVID-19.

The chain recombines TRBV25-1 with TRBJ1-2, with D uncertain. The germline V gene encodes CDR1 MGHDK and CDR2 SYGVNS. This CDR3 comprises 11 residues. V lost 5 bases and J lost 5, with 6 bases in between. Written as DNA, the CDR3 is TGTGCCAGCAGTCTCTTTTATGGCTACACCTTC. This sequence encodes CASSLFYGYTF.

V usage is TRBV30 and J usage is TRBJ1-4; TRBD1 matches at 9 bases. The germline V gene has CDR1 GTSNPN and CDR2 SVGIG (reference sequence). Trimming at V came to 2 bases and at J to 6 bases, leaving 1 base not matched to a gene. This CDR3 comprises 13 residues. CDR3 in DNA: TGTGCCTGGAGTTGGGACAGGGATGAAAAACTGTTTTTT. Protein sequence: CAWSWDRDEKLFF. Full variable domain (rest looked up from reference TRBV30 and TRBJ1-4): SQTIHQWPATLVQPVGSPLSLECTVEGTSNPNLYWYRQAAGRGLQLLFYSVGIGQISSEVPQNLSASRPQDRQFILSSKKLLLSDSGFYLCAWSWDRDEKLFFGSGTQLSVL.

V and J are TRBV5-6 and TRBJ1-3; D possibly corresponds to TRBD1 (6 bases). Germline values: CDR1 SGHDT, CDR2 YYEEEE. Trimming removed 7 bases at V and 4 bases at J, with 15 bases between. The CDR3 sequence is 14 residues long. Here the CDR3 DNA reads TGTGCCAGCCGCGGGTGGGGGCTCGGAAACACCATATATTTT. It encodes CASRGWGLGNTIYF.

The gene calls are TRBV11-2 and TRBJ2-7; 7 nucleotides line up with TRBD1. Germline V gene sequence: CDR1 SGHAT, CDR2 FQNNGV. With 5 bases clipped from V and 0 bases from J, the junction kept 7 bases outside the gene matches. The CDR3 length is 15 residues. Written as DNA, the CDR3 is TGTGCCAGCAGCCCATGGGACAGCCTCTCCTACGAGCAGTACTTC. It translates to CASSPWDSLSYEQYF.

V is TRBV29-1 and J is TRBJ2-7; TRBD1 aligns across 7 bases. This CDR3 contains 14 residues. The germline CDR1 and CDR2 sequences are SQVTM and ANQGSEA. The V gene end was trimmed by 7 bases and the J gene end by 0 bases; junction bases not matched to a gene: 9. The CDR3, as DNA: TGCAGCGCGACAGGGACCCATCTCTCCTACGAGCAGTACTTC. It codes for CSATGTHLSYEQYF.

The chain joins TRBV11-1 to TRBJ1-1; TRBD1 might be the D (6 bases). V gave up 7 bases and J gave up 10 bases, with 22 bases separating them. Germline V gives CDR1 SGHAT, CDR2 FQDESV (reference sequence). The CDR3 loop spans 14 amino acids. The CDR3 here is CASTTDRSGLRAFF. The CDR3 DNA reads TGTGCCAGCACCACCGACAGGTCTGGTTTAAGAGCTTTCTTT.

This clone was observed a single time. CDR3 amino acids: CASSIKQGAGYGYTF. The DNA for the CDR3 is TGTGCCAGCAGCATTAAACAGGGGGCGGGCTATGGCTACACCTTC. V and J are TRBV7-9 and TRBJ1-2; 9 bases agree with TRBD1. Per germline, CDR1 SEHNR and CDR2 FQNEAQ (reference sequence). V trimming: 5 bases; J trimming: 4 bases; junction bases outside the gene matches: 8. The CDR3 is made up of 15 amino acids.

This sequence joins TRBV7-9 and TRBJ1-4; TRBD1 aligns across 8 bases. V dropped 6 bases and J dropped 3; count of bases not matched to a gene: 6. The germline V gene has CDR1 SEHNR and CDR2 FQNEAQ (reference sequence). There are 15 residues in the CDR3. The CDR3 loop is CASRPPGQANEKLFF. The CDR3 coding sequence is TGTGCCAGCAGACCCCCGGGACAGGCTAATGAAAAACTGTTTTTT.

The J gene is TRBJ1-1, the V gene TRBV28; TRBD1 aligns across 7 bases. The V segment lost 7 bases and the J segment 3 bases; nucleotides outside the gene matches: 11. The CDR3 is 15 amino acids. Germline CDR1 reads MDHEN; CDR2 reads SYDVKM. The CDR3 DNA sequence: TGTGCCAGCACCAGCCACGGACAGGAGGACACTGAAGCTTTCTTT. It yields the protein CASTSHGQEDTEAFF.

The table lists this clone with a few counts. This chain joins TRBV25-1 and TRBJ1-6, with D hard to call. Germline V lookup: CDR1 MGHDK, CDR2 SYGVNS. The CDR3 runs 13 residues. The V and J ends lost 5 bases and 8 bases respectively, with 10 bases between them. The CDR3 DNA reads as TGTGCCAGCAGTCAAGGACTGTATTCACCCCTCCACTTT. It codes for CASSQGLYSPLHF. Supplemented by reference TRBV25-1 and TRBJ1-6, the full variable domain reads EADIYQTPRYLVIGTGKKITLECSQTMGHDKMYWYQQDPGMELHLIHYSYGVNSTEKGDLSSESTVSRIRTEHFPLTLESARPSHTSQYLCASSQGLYSPLHFGNGTRLTVT.

The chain uses TRBV28 and TRBJ2-1, with D tentatively TRBD1 (5 bases). The CDR3 loop spans 12 amino acids. The V gene's germline CDR1 is MDHEN and CDR2 SYDVKM. Between the trimmed V and J ends, which lost 4 bases and 11 bases, there was a span of 12 bases. The CDR3 coding sequence is TGTGCCAGCAGTTCATCAGGGTTGAAGCAGTTCTTC. This translates into CASSSSGLKQFF.

J is TRBJ2-3 and V is TRBV13; 13 bases fit TRBD2. Trimming cost V 5 bases and J 2 bases; bases outside gene matches: 13. Germline loops: CDR1 PRHDT, CDR2 FYEKMQ (reference sequence). The CDR3 sequence is 19 residues long. CDR3 coding DNA: TGTGCCAGCAGCCCCAGGGGCCCGGGACTAGCGGGGTTCACAGATACGCAGTATTTT. Translating it yields CASSPRGPGLAGFTDTQYF.

The V call is TRBV23-1, the J call TRBJ2-3, with a possible D match to TRBD1 (6 bases). TRBV23-1 is marked as an open reading frame, function uncertain. V was shortened by 0 bases and J by 2 bases, with 21 bases between the two germline ends. The CDR3 runs to 19 residues. The CDR3 nucleotides are TGCGCCAGCAGTCAATCGGGGGACACTGAAAAATCCGCCACAGATACGCAGTATTTT. The encoded protein is CASSQSGDTEKSATDTQYF.

As regards this clone: This CDR3 is also generated by other DNA sequences in the sample. The V and J genes are TRBV5-1 and TRBJ2-7; TRBD1 matches at 7 bases. Trimming removed 0 bases from V and 3 bases from J; junction bases left unmatched: 3. Germline CDR1 is SGHRS and CDR2 is YFSETQ. CDR3 length: 14 amino acids. The CDR3 region is CASSLAGGSYEQYF. The CDR3, as DNA: TGCGCCAGCAGCTTGGCAGGGGGTAGCTACGAGCAGTACTTC. Full variable domain (outside the CDR3, taken from reference TRBV5-1 and TRBJ2-7): KAGVTQTPRYLIKTRGQQVTLSCSPISGHRSVSWYQQTPGQGLQFLFEYFSETQRNKGNFPGRFSGRQFSNSRSEMNVSTLELGDSALYLCASSLAGGSYEQYFGPGTRLTVT.

The V call is TRBV7-8, the J call TRBJ2-5; 10 bases are a match to TRBD2. Looked up from germline, CDR1 is SGHVS and CDR2 is FQNEAQ. CDR3 length: 15 residues. Trimming cost V 4 bases and J 5 bases; bases outside gene matches: 7. The CDR3 here is CASSSLEGLAETQYF. DNA for the CDR3: TGTGCCAGCAGCTCTCTTGAGGGACTAGCGGAGACCCAGTACTTC.

This clone was counted a single time. The genes are TRBV3-1 (or the pseudogene TRBV3-2) and TRBJ2-5; 9 bases match TRBD2. The germline V gene has CDR1 LGHDT and CDR2 YNNKEL (reference sequence). The CDR3 totals 16 residues. V lost 7 bases to trimming and J lost 2 bases; unmatched junction nucleotides: 11. The CDR3 protein is CASTEGAGGRQETQYF. The CDR3 DNA sequence: TGTGCCAGCACCGAGGGAGCGGGGGGACGTCAAGAGACCCAGTACTTC.

V is TRBV1 and J is TRBJ2-1; the table's D call of TRBD2 was not tested on the DNA. TRBV1 is classified as a pseudogene. The CDR3 totals 17 residues. DNA of the CDR3: TGCACCAGCAGCCGGGAGGGCGGCGGCCGTACCTACAATGAGCAGTTCTTC. Its protein product is CTSSREGGGRTYNEQFF.

The chain is built from TRBV24-1 and TRBJ2-2, with 12 bases aligning to TRBD2. The CDR3 contains 16 residues. The germline CDR1 and CDR2 sequences are KGHDR and SFDVKD. V gave up 4 bases and J gave up 3 bases; unmatched junction bases: 2. CDR3 region: CATSDRTSGDTGELFF. CDR3 sequence (DNA): TGTGCCACCAGTGACCGGACTAGCGGGGACACCGGGGAGCTGTTTTTT.

This clone occurred a few times. The CDR3 DNA follows: TGTGCCAGCAGCCCGACCGGGACAGGAACCTACGAGCAGTACTTC. It yields the protein CASSPTGTGTYEQYF. The V and J genes are TRBV5-4 and TRBJ2-7; 8 nucleotides agree with TRBD1. The V gene end was trimmed by 4 bases and the J gene end by 2 bases; junction bases not matched to a gene: 8. Germline assignment: CDR1 SGHNT and CDR2 YYREEE (reference sequence). The CDR3 has 15 residues.

The chain links TRBV15 to TRBJ2-5; D perhaps matches TRBD1 (5 bases). The CDR3 sequence is 16 residues long. Germline V lookup: CDR1 LNHNV, CDR2 YYDKDF (reference sequence). V was trimmed by 1 base and J by 1 base, leaving 13 bases between them. CDR3 sequence (DNA): TGTGCCACCAGCAGAGCCCCGACAGTATCCCAAGAGACCCAGTACTTC. As protein: CATSRAPTVSQETQYF.

The chain has TRBV9 and TRBJ1-2; possible D gene TRBD1, 6 bases. CDR3 length equals 15 residues. Trimming left V 0 bases short and J 3 bases short, with 12 bases between. Germline V gene sequence: CDR1 SGDLS, CDR2 YYNGEE. The CDR3 region has the DNA TGTGCCAGCAGCGTAGCGTGGGGGCTAGACTATGGCTACACCTTC. Amino acid sequence: CASSVAWGLDYGYTF.

This chain uses TRBV5-1 with TRBJ1-6; D remains ambiguous. The CDR3 spans 16 residues. The V gene's germline CDR1 is SGHRS and CDR2 YFSETQ. The V end was cut by 5 bases, the J end by 14 bases, with 26 bases between. CDR3 DNA: TGCGCCAGCAGACGAATTACCCGGGGATACGACGGGGCCCTCCACTTT. It specifies CASRRITRGYDGALHF.

This clone was seen a handful of times. V usage is TRBV30 and J usage is TRBJ2-4; maybe TRBD1 (6 bases). Trimming took off 2 bases at V and 5 bases at J, with 10 bases between the two ends. This CDR3 has 13 residues. CDR1 is GTSNPN and CDR2 is SVGIG in the germline V gene (reference sequence). The CDR3: CAWSRQGQNIQYF. The CDR3 bases are TGTGCCTGGAGTCGTCAGGGGCAAAACATTCAGTACTTC.

CDR3 sequence: CASSKGQAYTDTQYF. The CDR3, as DNA: TGCGCCAGCAGCAAGGGACAGGCCTACACAGATACGCAGTATTTT. The genes are TRBV10-1 and TRBJ2-3; 8 nucleotides line up with TRBD1. V dropped 6 bases and J dropped 2; count of bases not matched to a gene: 7. CDR3 size: 15 residues. Germline assignment: CDR1 WNHNN and CDR2 SYGVQD (reference sequence).

This clone showed up just a few times. This same CDR3 is encoded by further DNA sequences in the sample. The rearrangement links TRBV29-1 to TRBJ2-1; 8 bases match TRBD1. The CDR3 has 12 residues. The J segment lost 4 bases and the V segment lost 4 bases, leaving 0 bases of the junction unmatched. Germline V lookup: CDR1 SQVTM, CDR2 ANQGSEA. The CDR3 DNA reads TGCAGCGTTGGGACAGGGTACAATGAGCAGTTCTTC. It specifies CSVGTGYNEQFF.

This chain joins TRBV9 and TRBJ2-1; maybe TRBD2 (6 bases). V lost 1 base and J lost 8, with 13 bases in between. CDR1 is SGDLS and CDR2 is YYNGEE in the germline V gene. This CDR3 has 14 amino acids. The DNA for the CDR3 is TGTGCCAGCAGCGTAAGGGGAGGAGGGGATGAGCAGTTCTTC. Residues: CASSVRGGGDEQFF. The full variable domain, its missing parts supplied by reference TRBV9 and TRBJ2-1, is DSGVTQTPKHLITATGQRVTLRCSPRSGDLSVYWYQQSLDQGLQFLIQYYNGEERAKGNILERFSAQQFPDLHSELNLSSLELGDSALYFCASSVRGGGDEQFFGPGTRLTVL.

The chain's CDR3 is CASSPGTDPKRAQHF. The CDR3 DNA reads as TGTGCCAGCAGTCCAGGGACAGACCCAAAAAGGGCCCAGCATTTT. The chain carries TRBV27 and TRBJ1-5; 7 bases agree with TRBD1. Germline CDR1 reads MNHEY; CDR2 reads SMNVEV (reference sequence). The CDR3 runs to 15 residues. V shed 5 bases, J shed 11 bases, and the junction held 15 bases outside the gene matches.

The chain employs TRBV4-3 and TRBJ2-3; 12 nucleotides line up with TRBD2. V lost 4 bases, J lost 6 bases, and 11 bases stayed unmatched. Germline CDR1 reads LGHNA; CDR2 reads YSLEER. The CDR3 is made up of 17 amino acids. DNA of the CDR3: TGCGCCAGCAGCCCTAATCTAGCGGGGGGGAGTTTGGATACGCAGTATTTT. Protein product: CASSPNLAGGSLDTQYF.

The CDR3 DNA follows: TGTGCCAGAAGCCCGGGACTTATAGCCAAAAACATTCAGTACTTC. Residues: CARSPGLIAKNIQYF. The chain has TRBV5-3 and TRBJ2-4; a possible D gene is TRBD2 (6 bases). TRBV5-3 is given ORF status, its function remaining uncertain. V lost 4 bases, J lost 0 bases, and 11 bases lay in between. This CDR3 region has 15 residues.

This rearrangement joins TRBV6-5 to TRBJ1-2; D uncertain. This CDR3 is 14 amino acids long. In germline, CDR1 is MNHEY, CDR2 SVGAGI. Trimming removed 0 bases from V and 7 bases from J, with 12 bases in between. The CDR3 sequence is CASSYSRTLSGYTF. The CDR3 coding sequence is TGTGCCAGCAGTTACTCGCGCACCCTCTCTGGCTACACCTTC.